Shown below are 4 T cell receptor beta chains from a single sample sequenced in a study of post-analysis software for immune sequencing data. Whole-study findings and limits: Compared with controls, patients had more of about five TRBV segments, including TRBV5-6, TRBV5-1 and TRBV20-1.

These receptors lack a known antigen. Presence of unique molecular identifiers characterized the TCR beta cDNA libraries. TCRdb re-called the PCR reads through MiXCR, storing one row per CDR3 protein. Among hundreds of thousands of distinct CDR3 sequences, about 50% were seen once, and the ten largest hold 4.6%. The sample was blood. The receptors come from a girl aged 10 to 17 with multiple sclerosis.

This sequence joins TRBV3-1 and TRBJ2-7; D not certain. The germline V gene has CDR1 LGHDT and CDR2 YNNKEL (reference sequence). The CDR3 is made up of 14 amino acids. V lost 2 bases, J lost 0 bases, and 8 bases lay in between. The CDR3, as DNA: TGTGCCAGCAGCCAATCTGTCGGCTCCTACGAGCAGTACTTC. Protein product: CASSQSVGSYEQYF.

This clonotype was counted a few times. CDR3 nucleotides: TGTGCCAGCAGTGAGACACAAATGGCCCCAGATACGCAGTATTTT. This encodes CASSETQMAPDTQYF. This rearrangement joins TRBV2 to TRBJ2-3; no definite D call. Germline V gene lookup returns CDR1 SNHLY and CDR2 FYNNEI. The V end lost 3 bases, the J end lost 4 bases, and 14 bases lay between the germline ends. This CDR3 has 15 residues.

This clonotype was detected many times. The chain employs TRBV29-1 and TRBJ1-2; possibly TRBD1 for D (6 bases). Trimming stripped 6 bases from V and 4 bases from J, with 18 bases between. Germline lookup yields CDR1 SQVTM and CDR2 ANQGSEA. The CDR3 is 14 amino acids. DNA for the CDR3: TGCAGCGTGGCCCGGGACACCGAATCCTATGGCTACACCTTC. Translated, it gives CSVARDTESYGYTF.

The table lists this clonotype with a few counts. The chain couples TRBV5-6 to TRBJ2-7, with TRBD1 matching over 12 bases. The CDR3 covers 16 residues. After removal of 6 bases from V and 1 base from J, the junction contained 8 bases not matched to a gene. The germline gives CDR1 SGHDT, CDR2 YYEEEE. CDR3 nucleotides: TGTGCCAGCAACTGGGGGACAGGGGGCATGTCCTACGAGCAGTACTTC. Protein: CASNWGTGGMSYEQYF.